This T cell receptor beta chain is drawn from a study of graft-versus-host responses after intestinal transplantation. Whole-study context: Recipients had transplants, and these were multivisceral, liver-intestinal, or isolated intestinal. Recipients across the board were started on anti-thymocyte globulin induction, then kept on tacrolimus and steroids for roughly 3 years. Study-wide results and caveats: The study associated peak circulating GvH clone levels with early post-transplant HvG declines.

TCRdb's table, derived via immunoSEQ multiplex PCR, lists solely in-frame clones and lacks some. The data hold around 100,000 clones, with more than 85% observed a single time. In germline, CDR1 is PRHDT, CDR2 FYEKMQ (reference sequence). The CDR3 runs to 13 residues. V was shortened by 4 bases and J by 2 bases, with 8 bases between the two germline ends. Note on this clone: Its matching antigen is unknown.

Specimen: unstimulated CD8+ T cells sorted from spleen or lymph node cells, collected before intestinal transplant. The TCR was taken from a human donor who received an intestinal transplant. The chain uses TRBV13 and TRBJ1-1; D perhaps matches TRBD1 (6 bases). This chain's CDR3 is CASSSGENTEAFF. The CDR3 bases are TGTGCCAGCAGCTCAGGGGAAAACACTGAAGCTTTCTTT.